This entry is about one T cell receptor (beta chain). This clone was seen only once. Which antigen it targets is not known. No quality values exist for individual bases; no much larger clone is one base distant. Genomic DNA was isolated using the Qiagen DNeasy kit from unsorted PBMCs as well as from negatively selected CD4+ and CD8+ fractions. Using primers that anneal to V and J segments, immunoSEQ multiplex PCR amplified the TCR beta CDR3 regions. A synthetic immune receptor repertoire was used to minimize amplification bias, and remaining bias was computationally removed after sequencing. The original pipeline was this. Custom Python scripts were used to quantify repertoire diversity as the Shannon entropy index. Unsorted, CD4+ and CD8+ repertoires were analyzed separately, except in combined analyses where CD4+ and CD8+ sequences were merged in silico. Clonal expansion was defined as at least a 2-fold frequency increase after treatment relative to C1D1, with a pseudocount of 0.5 for undetected baseline clones. Clones with 0 or 1 copy at C1D1 were classified as singleton clones, and clones with 2 or more copies were classified as non-singleton clones. Clones expanded in unsorted samples were labelled as CD4+, CD8+ or unknown by matching protein sequences in sorted samples from the same patient. Wilcoxon tests on paired samples were used to test changes in diversity from C1D1 to C4D1. TCRdb took over this immuneACCESS table, retaining in-frame rearrangements with V and J assigned. Such tables are incomplete; in checked studies, under half of the missing clones stem from an unresolved V gene, and the remainder is unexplained. Clone size and V and J calls were adopted from that table, with D and trimming inferred from the DNA. For this sample there are more than 85,000 clones; around nine tenths appear just once. Around 19% of the sample is in the top ten clones.

The data were taken from a study of PD-1 blockade in classical Hodgkin lymphoma (dated by TCRdb to about 2020). For the study in its entirety: Nivolumab dosing was 3 mg/kg intravenously every 2 weeks, continuing until either disease progression or unacceptable toxicity. To define a peripheral blood immune signature of response to PD-1 blockade in classical Hodgkin lymphoma, the study combined TCR beta sequencing with CyTOF. The paper as a whole reports these results and caveats: Lower diversity was seen in patients whose nivolumab began less than 1 year after ASCT, and these patients were left out of later analyses so that immune reconstitution would not confound the results. Trial patients achieving complete response had baseline diversity similar to newly diagnosed patients, whereas partial responders and progressors had significantly lower diversity. Newly diagnosed patients were reported to have lower baseline TCR diversity than healthy donors, and relapsed/refractory patients were reported to have lower baseline TCR diversity still. CD4+ but not CD8+ TCR diversity rose significantly by C4D1 (p=0.0027 vs p=0.16), most apparent in complete responders (p=0.02). Only a single clinical trial cohort was studied, and what caused the repertoire differences, possibly disease activity or prior therapy, remained undefined.

The time point label of this sample denotes: cycle 4 day 1 (C4D1), after about 6 weeks of nivolumab. Relapse after autologous stem cell transplantation had occurred in all trial patients, and cohorts A, B and C were distinguished by prior brentuximab vedotin exposure. The trial cohort included 55 to 65 patients with relapsed/refractory classical Hodgkin lymphoma, and each patient had a best overall response of complete response, partial response or progressive disease. In the multi-cohort phase II CheckMate 205 trial, trial patients received single-agent nivolumab. An independent review committee assessed best overall response by applying the 2007 International Working Group response criteria. Trial PBMCs were collected just before the start of nivolumab (C1D1) and during therapy at cycle 2 day 1 and cycle 4 day 1. Peripheral blood was collected in 8 mL Vacutainer Cell Preparation Tubes, from which PBMCs were isolated by centrifugation and then cryopreserved.

Sequenced here: peripheral blood mononuclear cells (PBMCs), sampled before the fourth cycle of nivolumab. The TCR sequence derives from a human donor with classical Hodgkin lymphoma.

The sequenced DNA: TGTGCCAGCAGCTACAGGGACAGGGATGCCGGAAACACCATATATTTT. This encodes CASSYRDRDAGNTIYF. Recombination connected TRBV9 to TRBJ1-3; 9 nucleotides in the junction match TRBD1. From the germline V gene, CDR1 is SGDLS and CDR2 is YYNGEE. After removal of 4 bases from V and 4 bases from J, the junction retains 9 bases not matched to a gene. Including the terminal cysteine and phenylalanine, the CDR3 comprises 16 residues. Only the CDR3 DNA stays, 48 bases, in frame from base 1.